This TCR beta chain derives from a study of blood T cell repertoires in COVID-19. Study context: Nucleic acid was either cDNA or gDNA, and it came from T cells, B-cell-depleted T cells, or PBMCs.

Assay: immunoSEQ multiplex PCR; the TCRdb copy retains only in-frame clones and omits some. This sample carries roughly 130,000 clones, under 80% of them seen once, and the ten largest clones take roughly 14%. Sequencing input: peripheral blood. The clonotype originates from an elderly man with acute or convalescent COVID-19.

The CDR3 loop is CASSIARLAGDSYEQYF. The CDR3 DNA follows: TGTGCCAGTAGTATAGCTCGACTAGCGGGGGACTCCTACGAGCAGTACTTC. The J gene is TRBJ2-7, the V gene TRBV19; 12 nucleotides align to TRBD2. This CDR3 has 17 amino acids. CDR1 and CDR2 from the germline V gene are LNHDA and SQIVND (reference sequence). V dropped 1 base and J dropped 0; count of bases not matched to a gene: 4.